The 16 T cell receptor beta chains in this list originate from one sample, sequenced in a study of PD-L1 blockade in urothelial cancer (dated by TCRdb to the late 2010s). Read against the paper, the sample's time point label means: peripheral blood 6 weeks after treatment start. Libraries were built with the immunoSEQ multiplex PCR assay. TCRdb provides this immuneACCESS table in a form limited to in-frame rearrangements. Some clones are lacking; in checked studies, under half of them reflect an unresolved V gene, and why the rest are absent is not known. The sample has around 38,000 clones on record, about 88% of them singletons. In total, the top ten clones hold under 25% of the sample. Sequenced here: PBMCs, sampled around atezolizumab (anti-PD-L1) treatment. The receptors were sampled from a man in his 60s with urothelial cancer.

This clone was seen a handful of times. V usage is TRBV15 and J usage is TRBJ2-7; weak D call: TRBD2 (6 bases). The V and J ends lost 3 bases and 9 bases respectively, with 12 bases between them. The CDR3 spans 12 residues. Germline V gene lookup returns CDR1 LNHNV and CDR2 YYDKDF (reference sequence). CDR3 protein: CATSRPGARQYF. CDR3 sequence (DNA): TGTGCCACCAGCAGGCCGGGAGCAAGGCAGTACTTC. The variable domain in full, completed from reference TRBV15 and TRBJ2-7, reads DAMVIQNPRYQVTQFGKPVTLSCSQTLNHNVMYWYQQKSSQAPKLLFHYYDKDFNNEADTPDNFQSRRPNTSFCFLDIRSPGLGDTAMYLCATSRPGARQYFGPGTRLTVT.

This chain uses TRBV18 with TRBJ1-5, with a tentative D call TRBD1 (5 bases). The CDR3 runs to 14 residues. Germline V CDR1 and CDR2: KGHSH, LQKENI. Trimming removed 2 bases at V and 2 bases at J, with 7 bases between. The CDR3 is CASSPARGNQPQHF. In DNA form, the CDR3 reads TGTGCCAGCTCACCAGCCAGGGGCAATCAGCCCCAGCATTTT.

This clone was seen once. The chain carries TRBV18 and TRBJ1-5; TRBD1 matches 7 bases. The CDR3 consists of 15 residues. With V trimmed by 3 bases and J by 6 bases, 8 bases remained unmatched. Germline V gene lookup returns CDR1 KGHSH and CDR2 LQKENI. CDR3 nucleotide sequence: TGTGCCAGCTCACCGACTACAGGGGCTGTTCAGCCCCAGCATTTT. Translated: CASSPTTGAVQPQHF.

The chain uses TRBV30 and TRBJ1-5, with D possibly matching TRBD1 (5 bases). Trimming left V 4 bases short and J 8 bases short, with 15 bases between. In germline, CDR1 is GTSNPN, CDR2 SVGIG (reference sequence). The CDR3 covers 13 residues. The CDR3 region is CAWNLEGTEPQHF. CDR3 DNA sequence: TGTGCCTGGAATTTGGAGGGGACGGAGCCCCAGCATTTT. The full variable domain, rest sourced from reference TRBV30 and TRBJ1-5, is SQTIHQWPATLVQPVGSPLSLECTVEGTSNPNLYWYRQAAGRGLQLLFYSVGIGQISSEVPQNLSASRPQDRQFILSSKKLLLSDSGFYLCAWNLEGTEPQHFGDGTRLSIL.

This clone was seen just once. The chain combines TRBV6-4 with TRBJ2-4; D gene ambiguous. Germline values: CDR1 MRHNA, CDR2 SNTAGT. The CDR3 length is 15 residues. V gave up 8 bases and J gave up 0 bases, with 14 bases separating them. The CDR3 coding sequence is TGTGCCAGCCGAAGGAGTGAACTAGCCAAAAACATTCAGTACTTC. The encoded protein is CASRRSELAKNIQYF.

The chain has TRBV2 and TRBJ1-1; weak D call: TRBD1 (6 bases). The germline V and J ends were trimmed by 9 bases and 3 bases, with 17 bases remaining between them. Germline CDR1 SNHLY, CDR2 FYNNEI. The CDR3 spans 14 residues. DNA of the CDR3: TGTGCCAGTAGGCAATGGGGGCGCGACACTGAAGCTTTCTTT. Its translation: CASRQWGRDTEAFF.

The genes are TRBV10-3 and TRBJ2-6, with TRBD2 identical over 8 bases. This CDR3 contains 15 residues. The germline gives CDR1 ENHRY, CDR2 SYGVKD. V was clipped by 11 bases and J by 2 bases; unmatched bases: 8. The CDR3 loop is CASGFGGAGANVLTF. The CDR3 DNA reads TGTGCCTCTGGTTTCGGGGGGGCTGGGGCCAACGTCCTGACTTTC.

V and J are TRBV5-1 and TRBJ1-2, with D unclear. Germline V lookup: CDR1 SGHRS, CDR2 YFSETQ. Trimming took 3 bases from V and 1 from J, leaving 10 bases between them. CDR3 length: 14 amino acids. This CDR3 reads CASSSTAFNYGYTF. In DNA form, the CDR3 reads TGCGCCAGCAGCTCTACAGCCTTTAACTATGGCTACACCTTC.

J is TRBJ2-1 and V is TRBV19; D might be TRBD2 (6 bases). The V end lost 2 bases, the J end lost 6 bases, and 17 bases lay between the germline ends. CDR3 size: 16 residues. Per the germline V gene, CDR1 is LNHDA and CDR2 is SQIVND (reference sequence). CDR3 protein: CASSITAGRPPNEQFF. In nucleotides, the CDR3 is TGTGCCAGTAGTATAACGGCAGGGAGGCCCCCCAATGAGCAGTTCTTC.

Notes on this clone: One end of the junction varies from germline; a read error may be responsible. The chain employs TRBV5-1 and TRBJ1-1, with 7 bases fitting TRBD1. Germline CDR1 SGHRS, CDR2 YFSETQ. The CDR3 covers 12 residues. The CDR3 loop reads CASSLEGTDKLF. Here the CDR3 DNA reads TGCGCCAGCAGCTTGGAAGGGACAGATAAATTGTTT.

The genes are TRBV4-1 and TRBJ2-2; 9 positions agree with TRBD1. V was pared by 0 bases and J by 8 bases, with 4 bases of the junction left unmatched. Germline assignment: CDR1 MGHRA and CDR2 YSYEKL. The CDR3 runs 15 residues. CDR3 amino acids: CASSQDPGTGGELFF. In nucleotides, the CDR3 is TGCGCCAGCAGCCAAGACCCCGGGACAGGGGGGGAGCTGTTTTTT.

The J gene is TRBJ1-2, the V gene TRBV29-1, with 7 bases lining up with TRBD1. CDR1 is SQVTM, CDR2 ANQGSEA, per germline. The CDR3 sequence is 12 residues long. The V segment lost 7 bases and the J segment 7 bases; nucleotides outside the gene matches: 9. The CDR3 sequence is CSALRQGGGYTF. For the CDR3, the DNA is TGCAGCGCCCTGAGGCAGGGGGGTGGCTACACCTTC.

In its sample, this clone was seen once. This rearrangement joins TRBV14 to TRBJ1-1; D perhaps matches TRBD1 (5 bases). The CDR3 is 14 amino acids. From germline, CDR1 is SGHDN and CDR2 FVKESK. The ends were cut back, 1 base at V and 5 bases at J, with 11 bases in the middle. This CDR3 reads CASSQGAGGTEAFF. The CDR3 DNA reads TGTGCCAGCAGCCAAGGAGCGGGGGGAACTGAAGCTTTCTTT.

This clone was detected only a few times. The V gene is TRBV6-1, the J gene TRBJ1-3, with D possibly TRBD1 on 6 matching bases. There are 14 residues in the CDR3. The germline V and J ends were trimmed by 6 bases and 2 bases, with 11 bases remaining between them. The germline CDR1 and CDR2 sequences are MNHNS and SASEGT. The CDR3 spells CASRSTGTGNTIYF. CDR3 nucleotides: TGTGCCAGCAGGTCAACAGGGACTGGAAACACCATATATTTT.

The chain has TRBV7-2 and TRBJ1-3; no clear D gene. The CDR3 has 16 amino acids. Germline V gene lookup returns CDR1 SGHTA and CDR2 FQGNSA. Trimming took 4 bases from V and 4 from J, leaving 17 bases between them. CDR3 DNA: TGTGCCAGCAGCTCCCGGTCGGGATTAACAGGAAACACCATATATTTT. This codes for CASSSRSGLTGNTIYF.

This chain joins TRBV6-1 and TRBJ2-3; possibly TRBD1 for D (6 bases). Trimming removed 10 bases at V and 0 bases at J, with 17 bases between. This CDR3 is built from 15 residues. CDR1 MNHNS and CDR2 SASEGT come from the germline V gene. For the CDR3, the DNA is TGTGCCAACTCCCCCAGGACAGCTAGCACAGATACGCAGTATTTT. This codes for CANSPRTASTDTQYF.